This T cell receptor beta chain was recovered during a study of cytomegalovirus exposure and HLA in healthy donors. Study-wide points: CMV antigen specificity of a few CMV-associated chains was confirmed in vitro. The majority of TCR sequences were rare, yet some public TCRs appeared in many donors.

Remarks on this clone: Its matching antigen is unknown.

The PCR employed 60 Vbeta primers together with 13 Jbeta primers. Method: immunoSEQ multiplex PCR; TCRdb's copy keeps in-frame clones and lacks some. The table shows 90,000 to 130,000 clones, with over 65% occurring only once. The CDR3 is made up of 12 amino acids. Per the germline V gene, CDR1 is SQVTM and CDR2 is ANQGSEA. The V end was cut by 4 bases, the J end by 2 bases, with 9 bases between. The sample taken for sequencing was PBMCs. The rearrangement uses TRBV29-1 and TRBJ2-7; D is unresolved. This TCR was recovered from a young man in good health and CMV-seropositive. The CDR3, as DNA: TGCAGCGTTGCTGAGTCCGCCTACGAGCAGTACTTC. Encoded protein: CSVAESAYEQYF.